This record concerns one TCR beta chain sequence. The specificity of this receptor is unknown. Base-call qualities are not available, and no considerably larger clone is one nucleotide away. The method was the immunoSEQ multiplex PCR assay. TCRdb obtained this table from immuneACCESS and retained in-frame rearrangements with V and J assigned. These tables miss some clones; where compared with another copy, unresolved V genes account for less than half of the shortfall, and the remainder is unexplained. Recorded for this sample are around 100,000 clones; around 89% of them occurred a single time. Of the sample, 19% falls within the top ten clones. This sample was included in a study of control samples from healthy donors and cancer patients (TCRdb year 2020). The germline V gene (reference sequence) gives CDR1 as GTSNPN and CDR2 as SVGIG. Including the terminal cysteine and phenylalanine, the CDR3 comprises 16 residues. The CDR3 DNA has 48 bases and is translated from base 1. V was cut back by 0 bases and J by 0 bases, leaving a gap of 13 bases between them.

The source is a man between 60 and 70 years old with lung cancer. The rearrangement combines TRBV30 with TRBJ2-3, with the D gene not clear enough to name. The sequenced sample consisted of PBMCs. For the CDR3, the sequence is CAWSVIGMTSTDTQYF. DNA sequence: TGTGCCTGGAGTGTAATAGGTATGACTAGCACAGATACGCAGTATTTT.